Here is one TCR beta chain with its context. Assay used: immunoSEQ multiplex PCR; TCRdb lists only in-frame clones, some missing. The sample lists some 99,000 clones, 92% occurring once. This record belongs to a study of T cell changes during pregnancy in multiple sclerosis. There are 14 residues in the CDR3. Germline V CDR1 and CDR2: SGHTA, FQGTGA. The V gene lost 6 bases and the J gene lost 5 bases, with 16 bases spanning the gap. The sequencing here drew on peripheral blood, taken after pregnancy. The clonotype originates from a female donor in good health, enrolled as a control in a pregnancy study. This rearrangement joins TRBV7-3 to TRBJ2-5, with D perhaps TRBD2 (6 bases). The CDR3 sequence: CASSPTSSVETQYF. Here the CDR3 DNA reads TGTGCCAGCAGTCCAACTAGCAGTGTGGAGACCCAGTACTTC.